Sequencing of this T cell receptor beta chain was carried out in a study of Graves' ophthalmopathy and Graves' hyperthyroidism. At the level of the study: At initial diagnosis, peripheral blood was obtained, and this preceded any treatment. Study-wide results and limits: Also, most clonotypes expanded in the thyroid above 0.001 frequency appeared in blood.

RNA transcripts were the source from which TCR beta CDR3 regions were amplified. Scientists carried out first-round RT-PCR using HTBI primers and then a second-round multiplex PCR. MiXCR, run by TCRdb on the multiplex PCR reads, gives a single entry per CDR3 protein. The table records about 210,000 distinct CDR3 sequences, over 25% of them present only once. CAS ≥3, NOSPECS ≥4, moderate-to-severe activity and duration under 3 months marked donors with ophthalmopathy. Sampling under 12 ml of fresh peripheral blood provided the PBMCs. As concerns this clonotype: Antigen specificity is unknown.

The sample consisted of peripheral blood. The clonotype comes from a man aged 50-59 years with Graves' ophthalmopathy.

This CDR3 reads CASSRGLAGGYEQYF. The CDR3 nucleotides are TGTGCCAGTAGTAGAGGACTAGCGGGAGGATACGAGCAGTACTTC. The chain uses TRBV19 and TRBJ2-7; 14 bases agree with TRBD2. The germline gives CDR1 LNHDA, CDR2 SQIVND (reference sequence). V was pared by 4 bases and J by 4 bases, with 3 bases of the junction left unmatched. The CDR3 has 15 amino acids.